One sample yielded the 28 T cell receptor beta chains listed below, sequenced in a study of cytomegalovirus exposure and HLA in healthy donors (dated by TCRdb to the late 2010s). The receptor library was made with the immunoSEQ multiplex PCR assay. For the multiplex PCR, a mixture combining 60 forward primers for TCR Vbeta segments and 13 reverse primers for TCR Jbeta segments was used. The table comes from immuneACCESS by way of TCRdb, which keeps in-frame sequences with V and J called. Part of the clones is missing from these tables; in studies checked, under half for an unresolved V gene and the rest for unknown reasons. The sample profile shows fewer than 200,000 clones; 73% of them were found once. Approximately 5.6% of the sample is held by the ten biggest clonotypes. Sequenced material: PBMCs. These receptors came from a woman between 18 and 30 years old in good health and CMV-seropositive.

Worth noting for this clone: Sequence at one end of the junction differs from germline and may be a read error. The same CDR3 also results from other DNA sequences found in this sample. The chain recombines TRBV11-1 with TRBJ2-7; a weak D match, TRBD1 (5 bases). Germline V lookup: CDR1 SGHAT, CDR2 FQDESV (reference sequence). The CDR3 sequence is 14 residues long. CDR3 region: CASSLGGSSYEQYF. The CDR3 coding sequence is TGTGCCAGCAGCTTAGGGGGCTCATCCTACGAGCAATACTTC.

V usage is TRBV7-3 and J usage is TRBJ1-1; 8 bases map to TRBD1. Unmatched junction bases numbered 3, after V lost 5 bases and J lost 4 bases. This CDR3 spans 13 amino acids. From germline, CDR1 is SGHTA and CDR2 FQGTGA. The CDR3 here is CASSITGGTEAFF. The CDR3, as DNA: TGTGCCAGCAGCATCACAGGGGGCACTGAAGCTTTCTTT.

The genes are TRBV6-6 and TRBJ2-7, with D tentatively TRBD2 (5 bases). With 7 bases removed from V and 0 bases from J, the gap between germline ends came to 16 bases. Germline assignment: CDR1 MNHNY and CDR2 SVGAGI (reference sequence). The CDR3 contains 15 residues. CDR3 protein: CASNRGERSSYEQYF. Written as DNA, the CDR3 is TGTGCCAGCAACCGGGGAGAAAGAAGCTCCTACGAGCAGTACTTC.

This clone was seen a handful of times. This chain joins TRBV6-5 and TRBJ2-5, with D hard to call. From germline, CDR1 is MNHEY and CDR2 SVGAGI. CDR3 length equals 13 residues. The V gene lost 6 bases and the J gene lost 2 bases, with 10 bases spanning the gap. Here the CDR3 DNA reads TGTGCCAGCAGCAAGACTTGGCAAGAGACCCAGTACTTC. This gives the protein CASSKTWQETQYF.

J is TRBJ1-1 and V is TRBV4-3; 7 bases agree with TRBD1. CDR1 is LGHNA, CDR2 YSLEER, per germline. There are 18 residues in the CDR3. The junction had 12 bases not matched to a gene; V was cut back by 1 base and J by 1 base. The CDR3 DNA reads TGCGCCAGCAGCCAAGTAAGGGGGCAGGACCGAACGAACACTGAAGCTTTCTTT. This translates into CASSQVRGQDRTNTEAFF.

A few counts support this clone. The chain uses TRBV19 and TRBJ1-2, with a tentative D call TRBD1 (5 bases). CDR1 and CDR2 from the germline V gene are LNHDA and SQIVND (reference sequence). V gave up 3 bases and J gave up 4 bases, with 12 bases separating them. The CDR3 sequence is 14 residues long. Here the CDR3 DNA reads TGTGCCAGTAGTATCCCGGGGACTGGCTATGGCTACACCTTC. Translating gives CASSIPGTGYGYTF.

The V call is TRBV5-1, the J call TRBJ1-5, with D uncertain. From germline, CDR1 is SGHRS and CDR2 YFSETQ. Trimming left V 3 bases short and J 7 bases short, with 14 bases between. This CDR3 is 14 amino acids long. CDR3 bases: TGCGCCAGCAGCTCCGGGAGCATGGAACAGCCCCAGCATTTT. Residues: CASSSGSMEQPQHF.

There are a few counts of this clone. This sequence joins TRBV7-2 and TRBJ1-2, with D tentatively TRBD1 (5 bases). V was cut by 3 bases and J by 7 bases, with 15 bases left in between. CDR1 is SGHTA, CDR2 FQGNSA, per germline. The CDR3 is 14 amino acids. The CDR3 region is CASSLEGLSGGYTF. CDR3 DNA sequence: TGTGCCAGCAGCTTGGAGGGGCTGTCGGGTGGCTACACCTTC.

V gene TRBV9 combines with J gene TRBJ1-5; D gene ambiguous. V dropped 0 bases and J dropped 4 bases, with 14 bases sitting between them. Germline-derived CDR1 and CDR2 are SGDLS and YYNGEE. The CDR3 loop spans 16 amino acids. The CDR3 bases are TGTGCCAGCAGCGTAGGAAATGGTGAGGGAAATCAGCCCCAGCATTTT. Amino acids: CASSVGNGEGNQPQHF.

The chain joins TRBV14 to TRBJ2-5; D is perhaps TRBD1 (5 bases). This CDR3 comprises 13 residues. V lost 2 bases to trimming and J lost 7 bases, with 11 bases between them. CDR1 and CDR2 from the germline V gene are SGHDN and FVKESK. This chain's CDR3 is CASSQQGPGTQYF. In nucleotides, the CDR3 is TGTGCCAGCAGCCAACAGGGTCCGGGGACCCAGTACTTC.

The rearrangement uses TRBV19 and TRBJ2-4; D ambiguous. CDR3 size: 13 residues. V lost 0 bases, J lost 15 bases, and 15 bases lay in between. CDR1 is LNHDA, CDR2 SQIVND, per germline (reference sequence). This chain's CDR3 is CASSIENGRFMYF. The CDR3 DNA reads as TGTGCCAGTAGTATAGAAAATGGTCGGTTTATGTACTTC.

The CDR3 DNA reads as TGTGCCATCAGCGCGGAGCAGAACACTGAAGCTTTCTTT. Amino acids: CAISAEQNTEAFF. The chain combines TRBV10-3 with TRBJ1-1; D call uncertain. The germline CDR1 and CDR2 sequences are ENHRY and SYGVKD. This CDR3 comprises 13 residues. V gave up 6 bases and J gave up 1 base, with 9 bases separating them.

The CDR3 loop reads CASSRLAGDYEQYF. The CDR3 DNA follows: TGCGCCAGCAGCAGGCTAGCGGGGGATTACGAGCAGTACTTC. The chain has TRBV5-1 and TRBJ2-7; 10 nucleotides agree with TRBD2. CDR3 length equals 14 residues. Trimming at V came to 4 bases and at J to 4 bases, leaving 5 bases not matched to a gene. Looked up from germline, CDR1 is SGHRS and CDR2 is YFSETQ.

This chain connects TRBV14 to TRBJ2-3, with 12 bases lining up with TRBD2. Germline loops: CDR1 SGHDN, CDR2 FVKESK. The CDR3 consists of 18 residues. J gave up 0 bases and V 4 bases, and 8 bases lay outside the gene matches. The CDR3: CASSLGGLAGSSTDTQYF. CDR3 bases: TGTGCCAGCAGCCTCGGCGGACTAGCGGGGTCTAGCACAGATACGCAGTATTTT.

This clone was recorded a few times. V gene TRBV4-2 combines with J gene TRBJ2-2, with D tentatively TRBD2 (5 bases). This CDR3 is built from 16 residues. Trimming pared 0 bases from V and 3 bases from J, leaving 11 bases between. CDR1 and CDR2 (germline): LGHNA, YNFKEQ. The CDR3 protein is CASSQEGTLDTGELFF. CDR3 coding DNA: TGTGCCAGCAGCCAAGAAGGTACACTAGACACCGGGGAGCTGTTTTTT.

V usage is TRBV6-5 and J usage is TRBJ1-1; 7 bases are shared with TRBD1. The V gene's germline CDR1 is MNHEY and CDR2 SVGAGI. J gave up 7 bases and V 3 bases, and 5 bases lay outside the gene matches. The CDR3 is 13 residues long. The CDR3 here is CASSYADRYEAFF. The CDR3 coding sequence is TGTGCCAGCAGTTATGCGGACAGGTATGAAGCTTTCTTT.

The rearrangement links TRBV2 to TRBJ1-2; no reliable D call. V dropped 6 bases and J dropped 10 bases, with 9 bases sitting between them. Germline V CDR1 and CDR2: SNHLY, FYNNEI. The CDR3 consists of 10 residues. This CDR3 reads CASRALDYTF. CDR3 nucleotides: TGTGCCAGCAGGGCCCTAGACTACACCTTC. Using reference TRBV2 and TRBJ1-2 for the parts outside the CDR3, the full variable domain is EPEVTQTPSHQVTQMGQEVILRCVPISNHLYFYWYRQILGQKVEFLVSFYNNEISEKSEIFDDQFSVERPDGSNFTLKIRSTKLEDSAMYFCASRALDYTFGSGTRLTVV.

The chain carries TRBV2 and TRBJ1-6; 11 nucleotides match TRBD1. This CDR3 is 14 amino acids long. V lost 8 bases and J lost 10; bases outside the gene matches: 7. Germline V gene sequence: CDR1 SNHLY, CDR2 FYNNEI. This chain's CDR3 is CASLRDRGNSPLHF. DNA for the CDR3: TGTGCCAGCCTCCGGGACAGGGGGAACTCACCCCTCCACTTT.

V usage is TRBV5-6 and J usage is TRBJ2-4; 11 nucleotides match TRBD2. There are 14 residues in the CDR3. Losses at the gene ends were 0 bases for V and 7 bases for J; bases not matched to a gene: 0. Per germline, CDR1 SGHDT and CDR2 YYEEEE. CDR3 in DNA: TGTGCCAGCAGCTTGGGACTAGCGGGGAACATTCAGTACTTC. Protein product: CASSLGLAGNIQYF. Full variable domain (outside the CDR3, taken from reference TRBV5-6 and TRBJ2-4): DAGVTQSPTHLIKTRGQQVTLRCSPKSGHDTVSWYQQALGQGPQFIFQYYEEEERQRGNFPDRFSGHQFPNYSSELNVNALLLGDSALYLCASSLGLAGNIQYFGAGTRLSVL.

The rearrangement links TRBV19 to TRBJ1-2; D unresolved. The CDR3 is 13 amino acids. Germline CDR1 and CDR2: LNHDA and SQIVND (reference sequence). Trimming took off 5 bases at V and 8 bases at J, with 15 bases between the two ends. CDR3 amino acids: CASSPGLPGGYTF. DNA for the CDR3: TGTGCCAGTAGTCCAGGACTGCCGGGCGGCTACACCTTC.

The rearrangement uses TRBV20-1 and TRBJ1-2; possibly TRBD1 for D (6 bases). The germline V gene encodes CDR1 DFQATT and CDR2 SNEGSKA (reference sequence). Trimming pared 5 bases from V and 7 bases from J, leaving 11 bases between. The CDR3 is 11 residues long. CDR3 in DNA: TGCAGTGCTTTTTACAGGGCTGGCTACACCTTC. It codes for CSAFYRAGYTF.

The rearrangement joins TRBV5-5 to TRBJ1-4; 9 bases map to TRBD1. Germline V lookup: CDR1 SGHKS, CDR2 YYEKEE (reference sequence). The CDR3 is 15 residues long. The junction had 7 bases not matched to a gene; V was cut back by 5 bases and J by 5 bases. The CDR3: CASRVLGTGNEKLFF. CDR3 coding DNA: TGTGCCAGCAGGGTCCTCGGGACAGGGAATGAAAAACTGTTTTTT.

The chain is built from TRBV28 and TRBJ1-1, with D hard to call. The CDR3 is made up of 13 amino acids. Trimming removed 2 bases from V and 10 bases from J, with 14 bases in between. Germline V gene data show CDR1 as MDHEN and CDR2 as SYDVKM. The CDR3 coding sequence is TGTGCCAGCAGTTTACCCGGACTATTTGGAGCTTTCTTT. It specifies CASSLPGLFGAFF.

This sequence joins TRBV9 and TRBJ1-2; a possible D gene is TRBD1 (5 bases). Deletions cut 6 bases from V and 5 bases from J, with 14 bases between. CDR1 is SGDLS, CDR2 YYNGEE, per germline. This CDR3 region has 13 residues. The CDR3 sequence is CASIMAGWYGYTF. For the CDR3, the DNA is TGTGCCAGCATAATGGCAGGGTGGTATGGCTACACCTTC.

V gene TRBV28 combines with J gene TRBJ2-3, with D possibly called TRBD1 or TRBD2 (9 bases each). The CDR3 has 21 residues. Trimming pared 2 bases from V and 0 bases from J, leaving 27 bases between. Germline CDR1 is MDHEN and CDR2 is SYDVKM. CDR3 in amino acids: CASSLNRGRVSGGSSTDTQYF. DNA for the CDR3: TGTGCCAGCAGTTTAAACAGGGGGCGCGTAAGCGGGGGGTCTAGCACAGATACGCAGTATTTT.

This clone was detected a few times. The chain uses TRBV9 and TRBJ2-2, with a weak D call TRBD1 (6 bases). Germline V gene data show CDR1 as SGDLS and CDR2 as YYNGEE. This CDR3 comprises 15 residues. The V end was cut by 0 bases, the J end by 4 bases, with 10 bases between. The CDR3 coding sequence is TGTGCCAGCAGCGTAGAGAGGGGGTTCACCGGGGAGCTGTTTTTT. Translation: CASSVERGFTGELFF.

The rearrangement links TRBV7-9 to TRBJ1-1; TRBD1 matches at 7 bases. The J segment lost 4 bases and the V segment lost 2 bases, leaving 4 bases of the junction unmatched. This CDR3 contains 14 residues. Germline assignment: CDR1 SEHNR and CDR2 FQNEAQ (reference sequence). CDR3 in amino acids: CASSLSGTVTEAFF. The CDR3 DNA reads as TGTGCCAGCAGCTTATCCGGGACAGTCACTGAAGCTTTCTTT.

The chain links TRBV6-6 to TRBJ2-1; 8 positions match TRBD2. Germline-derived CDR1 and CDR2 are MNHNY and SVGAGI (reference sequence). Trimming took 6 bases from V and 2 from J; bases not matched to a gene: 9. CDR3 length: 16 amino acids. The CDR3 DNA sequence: TGTGCCAGCAGGGGACTTAGCGGGGATACCTACAATGAGCAGTTCTTC. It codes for CASRGLSGDTYNEQFF.